These 27 T cell receptor beta chains were sequenced from one sample in a study of blood T cell repertoires in COVID-19. The table came from immunoSEQ multiplex PCR; TCRdb's copy has only in-frame clones and leaves some out. This table holds about 110,000 clones, over 80% found once. The specimen sequenced was peripheral blood. The receptor set was obtained from a woman aged 70-85 years with acute or convalescent COVID-19.

The genes are TRBV7-2 and TRBJ2-3; D remains ambiguous. The V gene's germline CDR1 is SGHTA and CDR2 FQGNSA. V was pared by 5 bases and J by 0 bases, with 9 bases between. The CDR3 length is 14 residues. For the CDR3, the DNA is TGTGCCAGCAGCCCACAACAGAGCACAGATACGCAGTATTTT. It is translated as CASSPQQSTDTQYF.

The chain joins TRBV28 to TRBJ1-2; 7 nucleotides agree with TRBD1. This CDR3 is built from 14 residues. Germline assignment: CDR1 MDHEN and CDR2 SYDVKM. The ends lost 5 bases at V and 4 bases at J; junction bases unmatched: 7. The CDR3 DNA follows: TGTGCCAGCAGTCTTACCCGGGACAGCTATGGCTACACCTTC. Its translation is CASSLTRDSYGYTF.

This clone came up once. J is TRBJ2-3 and V is TRBV28, with no clear D. In germline, CDR1 is MDHEN, CDR2 SYDVKM. The CDR3 is 13 residues long. Trimming shortened V by 3 bases and J by 4 bases, and 8 bases separated the two germline ends. In nucleotides, the CDR3 is TGTGCCAGCAGTTTGAATGGAGCAGATACGCAGTATTTT. This gives the protein CASSLNGADTQYF.

This clone has a handful of counts. The genes are TRBV5-8 and TRBJ1-6, with a tentative D call TRBD1 (5 bases). This CDR3 has 13 residues. Trimming shortened V by 2 bases and J by 7 bases, and 7 bases separated the two germline ends. Looked up from germline, CDR1 is SGHTS and CDR2 is YDEGEE. The CDR3 protein is CASSLNRNSPLHF. In nucleotides, the CDR3 is TGTGCCAGCAGCTTAAACAGGAATTCACCCCTCCACTTT.

This sequence joins TRBV2 and TRBJ2-7; a weak D match, TRBD1 (5 bases). V was cut by 5 bases and J by 6 bases, with 17 bases left in between. CDR3 size: 14 residues. CDR1 is SNHLY and CDR2 is FYNNEI in the germline V gene. The chain's CDR3 is CASSSSHTGSEQYF. The CDR3 nucleotides are TGTGCCAGCAGTTCCTCCCACACAGGAAGCGAGCAGTACTTC.

This clone has a single count. The chain combines TRBV5-1 with TRBJ1-1; D not resolved. The V and J ends lost 6 bases and 0 bases respectively, with 9 bases between them. Germline V gene lookup returns CDR1 SGHRS and CDR2 YFSETQ. CDR3 size: 13 residues. In DNA, the CDR3 is TGCGCCAGCACGCGGGGATTGAACACTGAAGCTTTCTTT. It encodes CASTRGLNTEAFF.

In DNA form, the CDR3 reads TGCGCCAGCAGCCCGGAGAGGGTTACTGAAGCTTTCTTT. Translated, it gives CASSPERVTEAFF. The chain employs TRBV5-1 and TRBJ1-1; D gene uncertain. Germline-derived CDR1 and CDR2 are SGHRS and YFSETQ. This CDR3 is built from 13 residues. V dropped 4 bases and J dropped 5 bases, with 12 bases sitting between them.

This chain connects TRBV19 to TRBJ1-5, with TRBD1 as a possible D gene (5 bases). Looked up from germline, CDR1 is LNHDA and CDR2 is SQIVND (reference sequence). The V end lost 1 base, the J end lost 1 base, and 8 bases lay between the germline ends. There are 15 residues in the CDR3. The CDR3 loop reads CASSIATASNQPQHF. In DNA form, the CDR3 reads TGTGCCAGTAGTATAGCGACAGCAAGCAATCAGCCCCAGCATTTT.

On this clone itself: Within the sample, other DNA sequences also encode this same CDR3. The rearrangement links TRBV19 to TRBJ2-1; TRBD2 aligns across 11 bases. Per germline, CDR1 LNHDA and CDR2 SQIVND (reference sequence). The CDR3 runs to 18 residues. With 6 bases clipped from V and 5 bases from J, the junction kept 15 bases outside the gene matches. The CDR3 loop is CASSLTSGSLPPDNEQFF. For the CDR3, the DNA is TGTGCCAGTAGCTTAACTAGCGGGAGTCTCCCTCCTGACAATGAGCAGTTCTTC.

A remark on this clone: This sample includes further DNA sequences coding for the same CDR3. The gene calls are TRBV28 and TRBJ1-6; D is unclear. This CDR3 region has 12 residues. V was shortened by 1 base and J by 7 bases, with 2 bases between the two germline ends. CDR1 and CDR2 (germline): MDHEN, SYDVKM. CDR3 sequence: CASSLLNSPLHF. The CDR3 coding sequence is TGTGCCAGCAGTTTATTAAATTCACCCCTCCACTTT.

The CDR3 reads CASSPSLGNTIYF. The CDR3 DNA reads as TGTGCCAGCAGCCCCTCCCTTGGAAACACCATATATTTT. The gene calls are TRBV7-9 and TRBJ1-3; D is ambiguous. The CDR3 is made up of 13 amino acids. Germline CDR1 is SEHNR and CDR2 is FQNEAQ (reference sequence). V was pared by 5 bases and J by 3 bases, with 8 bases between. Full variable domain (rest looked up from reference TRBV7-9 and TRBJ1-3): DTGVSQNPRHKITKRGQNVTFRCDPISEHNRLYWYRQTLGQGPEFLTYFQNEAQLEKSRLLSDRFSAERPKGSFSTLEIQRTEQGDSAMYLCASSPSLGNTIYFGEGSWLTVV.

This rearrangement joins TRBV6-5 to TRBJ2-7, with 8 bases fitting TRBD1. V lost 7 bases, J lost 2 bases, and 4 bases stayed unmatched. Looked up from germline, CDR1 is MNHEY and CDR2 is SVGAGI. The CDR3 covers 13 residues. The CDR3 loop is CASIGTGTYEQYV. CDR3 DNA: TGTGCCAGCATTGGGACAGGAACCTACGAGCAGTACGTC.

The chain links TRBV11-2 to TRBJ2-7; TRBD1 aligns across 7 bases. The trim removed 1 base at V and 6 bases at J, leaving 6 bases unmatched. The germline CDR1 and CDR2 sequences are SGHAT and FQNNGV. The CDR3 sequence is 14 residues long. The DNA of the CDR3 is TGTGCCAGCAGCTTAGGAAGGGGGCTGCGCGAGCAGTACTTC. Translating gives CASSLGRGLREQYF.

The rearrangement links TRBV30 to TRBJ2-2; 14 bases are a match to TRBD2. V trimming: 3 bases; J trimming: 6 bases; junction bases outside the gene matches: 6. CDR1 is GTSNPN, CDR2 SVGIG, per germline (reference sequence). This CDR3 has 16 amino acids. The CDR3 here is CAWSRGGLAGAGELFF. Here the CDR3 DNA reads TGTGCCTGGAGCCGAGGGGGACTAGCGGGAGCCGGGGAGCTGTTTTTT.

The chain recombines TRBV18 with TRBJ1-3; D is perhaps TRBD1 (6 bases). This CDR3 comprises 15 residues. Per the germline V gene, CDR1 is KGHSH and CDR2 is LQKENI. Trimming pared 3 bases from V and 7 bases from J, leaving 16 bases between. The CDR3 reads CASSPPRTTGNTIYF. The CDR3 nucleotides read TGTGCCAGCTCACCTCCCCGAACCACAGGGAACACCATATATTTT.

In its sample, this clone was seen a few times. This chain links TRBV3-1 (or the pseudogene TRBV3-2) with TRBJ1-1, with D perhaps TRBD1 (6 bases). This CDR3 contains 13 residues. Trimming left V 3 bases short and J 6 bases short, with 11 bases between. CDR1 LGHDT and CDR2 YNNKEL come from the germline V gene (reference sequence). The CDR3 sequence: CASSHGKGAEAFF. In nucleotides, the CDR3 is TGTGCCAGCAGCCACGGAAAGGGGGCTGAAGCTTTCTTT.

In its sample, this clone was seen once. J is TRBJ1-5 and V is TRBV19, with D hard to call. The CDR3 is 16 amino acids. The germline V and J ends were trimmed by 7 bases and 0 bases, with 16 bases remaining between them. Germline V gene sequence: CDR1 LNHDA, CDR2 SQIVND (reference sequence). The CDR3 sequence is CASTERTVASNQPQHF. CDR3 sequence (DNA): TGTGCCAGTACAGAGAGAACTGTAGCTAGCAATCAGCCCCAGCATTTT.

The chain carries TRBV7-2 and TRBJ2-2; the D gene is possibly TRBD1 (7 bases). The germline V and J ends were trimmed by 7 bases and 3 bases, with 15 bases remaining between them. The CDR3 is 15 amino acids. The germline gives CDR1 SGHTA, CDR2 FQGNSA. The CDR3 is CASTQPRGDTGELFF. In nucleotides, the CDR3 is TGTGCCAGCACCCAACCCAGGGGGGACACCGGGGAGCTGTTTTTT.

This clone appeared a single time. The chain has TRBV2 and TRBJ2-5, with 10 nucleotides matching TRBD2. The J segment lost 2 bases and the V segment lost 4 bases, leaving 4 bases of the junction unmatched. Germline CDR1 SNHLY, CDR2 FYNNEI. This CDR3 region has 15 residues. The CDR3 spells CASSGGLAPQETQYF. Here the CDR3 DNA reads TGTGCCAGCAGTGGGGGACTAGCGCCTCAAGAGACCCAGTACTTC.

The V call is TRBV3-1 (or the pseudogene TRBV3-2), the J call TRBJ2-1; 9 nucleotides line up with TRBD2. The ends lost 0 bases at V and 9 bases at J; junction bases unmatched: 6. Germline CDR1 reads LGHDT; CDR2 reads YNNKEL (reference sequence). The CDR3 totals 15 residues. CDR3 in amino acids: CASSQDATSGSEQFF. The CDR3 bases are TGTGCCAGCAGCCAAGATGCCACTAGCGGGTCTGAGCAGTTCTTC.

This chain links TRBV6-5 with TRBJ2-7; 11 bases line up with TRBD1. This CDR3 contains 14 residues. Germline V gene lookup returns CDR1 MNHEY and CDR2 SVGAGI. Trimming took 6 bases from V and 3 from J; bases not matched to a gene: 4. CDR3 in amino acids: CASRGTGGDYEQYV. The CDR3 DNA follows: TGTGCCAGCAGGGGGACAGGGGGGGACTACGAGCAGTACGTC.

The chain joins TRBV2 to TRBJ1-2, with TRBD1 identical over 7 bases. CDR1 SNHLY and CDR2 FYNNEI come from the germline V gene. J gave up 2 bases and V 5 bases, and 2 bases lay outside the gene matches. The CDR3 sequence is 13 residues long. CDR3 DNA sequence: TGTGCCAGCAGTCCCAGGGGGAACTATGGCTACACCTTC. It yields the protein CASSPRGNYGYTF. Filled out from reference TRBV2 and TRBJ1-2, the complete variable domain reads EPEVTQTPSHQVTQMGQEVILRCVPISNHLYFYWYRQILGQKVEFLVSFYNNEISEKSEIFDDQFSVERPDGSNFTLKIRSTKLEDSAMYFCASSPRGNYGYTFGSGTRLTVV.

The CDR3, as DNA: TGTGCCAGCAGTCCGGTGTGGGGCTGGGACACCGGGGAGCTGTTTTTT. Amino acids: CASSPVWGWDTGELFF. V and J are TRBV28 and TRBJ2-2; D is perhaps TRBD1 (5 bases). Trimming removed 5 bases at V and 3 bases at J, with 16 bases between. Germline values: CDR1 MDHEN, CDR2 SYDVKM. The CDR3 is 16 amino acids. Drawing the rest from reference TRBV28 and TRBJ2-2, the complete variable domain is DVKVTQSSRYLVKRTGEKVFLECVQDMDHENMFWYRQDPGLGLRLIYFSYDVKMKEKGDIPEGYSVSREKKERFSLILESASTNQTSMYLCASSPVWGWDTGELFFGEGSRLTVL.

V and J are TRBV15 and TRBJ1-4; the match to TRBD1 covers 9 bases. Germline V gene data show CDR1 as LNHNV and CDR2 as YYDKDF (reference sequence). V shed 1 base and J 3 bases; nucleotides not matched to a gene: 3. The length of the CDR3 is 16 residues. This CDR3 is CATSRGQGVANEKLFF. The CDR3 DNA reads TGTGCCACCAGCAGAGGACAGGGGGTTGCTAATGAAAAACTGTTTTTT. Based on the CDR3 plus reference TRBV15 and TRBJ1-4, the full variable domain is DAMVIQNPRYQVTQFGKPVTLSCSQTLNHNVMYWYQQKSSQAPKLLFHYYDKDFNNEADTPDNFQSRRPNTSFCFLDIRSPGLGDTAMYLCATSRGQGVANEKLFFGSGTQLSVL.

The chain uses TRBV2 and TRBJ2-5; no reliable D call. V lost 9 bases and J lost 2, with 16 bases in between. The germline V gene encodes CDR1 SNHLY and CDR2 FYNNEI. The CDR3 contains 14 residues. In nucleotides, the CDR3 is TGTGCCAGTTTCCGAGGCCAGATACAAGAGACCCAGTACTTC. It codes for CASFRGQIQETQYF. Full variable domain (rest looked up from reference TRBV2 and TRBJ2-5): EPEVTQTPSHQVTQMGQEVILRCVPISNHLYFYWYRQILGQKVEFLVSFYNNEISEKSEIFDDQFSVERPDGSNFTLKIRSTKLEDSAMYFCASFRGQIQETQYFGPGTRLLVL.

This rearrangement joins TRBV19 to TRBJ1-5, with 9 bases that match TRBD1. CDR3 length equals 16 residues. V trimming: 4 bases; J trimming: 1 base; junction bases outside the gene matches: 5. Germline V gene data show CDR1 as LNHDA and CDR2 as SQIVND (reference sequence). The CDR3 protein is CASSTIQGASNQPQHF. The CDR3 DNA reads as TGTGCCAGTAGTACAATACAGGGGGCAAGCAATCAGCCCCAGCATTTT. Using reference TRBV19 and TRBJ1-5 for the parts outside the CDR3, the full variable domain is DGGITQSPKYLFRKEGQNVTLSCEQNLNHDAMYWYRQDPGQGLRLIYYSQIVNDFQKGDIAEGYSVSREKKESFPLTVTSAQKNPTAFYLCASSTIQGASNQPQHFGDGTRLSIL.

This clone was detected a few times. The genes are TRBV6-5 and TRBJ1-6; no reliable D call. This CDR3 has 14 residues. V lost 7 bases and J 1 base, leaving 8 bases between the germline ends. Germline assignment: CDR1 MNHEY and CDR2 SVGAGI. CDR3 nucleotides: TGTGCCAGCAATCACAGATCCTATAATTCACCCCTCCACTTT. It specifies CASNHRSYNSPLHF.